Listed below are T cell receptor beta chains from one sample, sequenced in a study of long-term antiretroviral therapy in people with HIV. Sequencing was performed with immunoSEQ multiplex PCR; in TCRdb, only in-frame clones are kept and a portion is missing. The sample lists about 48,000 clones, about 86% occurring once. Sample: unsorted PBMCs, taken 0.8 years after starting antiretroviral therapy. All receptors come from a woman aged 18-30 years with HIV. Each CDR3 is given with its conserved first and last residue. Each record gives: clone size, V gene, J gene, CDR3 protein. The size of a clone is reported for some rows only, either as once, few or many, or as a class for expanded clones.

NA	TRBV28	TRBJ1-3	CASSFAGQEFRNTIYF
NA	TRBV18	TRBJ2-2	CASSPPVGELFF
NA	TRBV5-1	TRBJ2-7	CASSRTGGGEQYF
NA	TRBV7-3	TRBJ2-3	CASSLRHADTQYF
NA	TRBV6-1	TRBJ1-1	CASDPVNTEAFF
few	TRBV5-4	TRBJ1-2	CASSSRDTVRYGYTF
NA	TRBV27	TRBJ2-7	CASSLAPSYEQYF
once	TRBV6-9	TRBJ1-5	CASRTDREKNQRRHQPQHF
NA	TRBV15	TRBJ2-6	CATSRDRNSGANVLTF
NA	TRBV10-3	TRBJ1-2	CAISDSFGDYGYTF
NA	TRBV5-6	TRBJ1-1	CASSSPTVFTEAFF
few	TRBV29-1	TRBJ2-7	CSVEEPGQRYEQYF
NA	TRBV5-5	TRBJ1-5	CASSLRPTGGTSYSNQPQHF
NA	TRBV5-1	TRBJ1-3	CASSLGQTRNTIYF
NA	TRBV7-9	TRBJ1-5	CASSLAATSSNQPQHF
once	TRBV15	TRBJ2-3	CATSAIMSTDTQYF
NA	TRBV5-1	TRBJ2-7	CASSLETGGYYEQYF
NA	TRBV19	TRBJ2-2	CASSIDRNRPNTGELFF
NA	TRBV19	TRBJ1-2	CASSRAPGQTNYGYTF
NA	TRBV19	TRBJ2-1	CASTFRESAYNEQFF
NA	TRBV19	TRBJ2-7	CASSTTTRTGRSEQYF
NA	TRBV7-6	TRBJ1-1	CASSSPWGKSDTEAFF
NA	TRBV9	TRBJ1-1	CASSVDSGVGTEAFF
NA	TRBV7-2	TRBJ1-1	CASKAEQGYTEAFF
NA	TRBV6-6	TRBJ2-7	CASSYADGPYEQYF
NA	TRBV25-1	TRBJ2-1	CASSATIGHLSYNEQFF
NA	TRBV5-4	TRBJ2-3	CASSSPGGYGTDTQYF
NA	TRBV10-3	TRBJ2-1	CAIREQGANEQFF
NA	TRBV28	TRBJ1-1	CASSGTEAFF
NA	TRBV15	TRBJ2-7	CATSRDYGTRGGANYYEQYF